Below are 2 T cell receptor beta chains sequenced from a single sample in a study of T cell responses to AZD1222 COVID-19 vaccine. Clones were sequenced by immunoSEQ multiplex PCR, and TCRdb holds only the in-frame ones, with some missing. The data contain some 200,000 clones, roughly 94% of them singletons. Material: peripheral blood, obtained 28 days after the second dose of the MenACWY control vaccine. The receptors stem from an adult who received the MenACWY meningococcal vaccine as a control.

This chain links TRBV19 with TRBJ1-2, with a tentative D call TRBD1 (6 bases). Germline CDR1 and CDR2: LNHDA and SQIVND (reference sequence). With 6 bases removed from V and 6 bases from J, the gap between germline ends came to 11 bases. This CDR3 comprises 12 residues. The CDR3 coding sequence is TGTGCCAGTAGGTTGGCAGGGGATGGCTACACCTTC. Its protein is CASRLAGDGYTF.

The chain links TRBV5-4 to TRBJ2-2, with 13 positions matching TRBD2. This CDR3 has 16 amino acids. Germline CDR1 is SGHNT and CDR2 is YYREEE (reference sequence). V lost 5 bases to trimming and J lost 0 bases; unmatched junction nucleotides: 1. The CDR3 DNA follows: TGTGCCAGCAGGACTAGCGGGGGGCCGAACACCGGGGAGCTGTTTTTT. Encoded protein: CASRTSGGPNTGELFF.